These 13 T cell receptor beta chains share one sample of origin, sequenced in a study of control samples from healthy donors and cancer patients. Profiling relied on immunoSEQ multiplex PCR, and the TCRdb table lists in-frame clones only, not all of them. Of 90,000 or so clones listed, approximately 86% were seen once; the top ten hold roughly 1.3%. Sequenced input: blood. The receptors stem from a woman aged 45-60 years in good health.

The chain uses TRBV7-9 and TRBJ2-7; D unclear. This CDR3 contains 12 residues. V lost 4 bases and J 6 bases, leaving 10 bases between the germline ends. The V gene's germline CDR1 is SEHNR and CDR2 FQNEAQ (reference sequence). In nucleotides, the CDR3 is TGTGCCAGCAGCTATGCGGCTGTCGAGCAGTACTTC. It is translated as CASSYAAVEQYF.

This clone has just one count. V gene TRBV10-3 combines with J gene TRBJ1-1; D is undetermined. This CDR3 is 13 amino acids long. Germline assignment: CDR1 ENHRY and CDR2 SYGVKD. V dropped 3 bases and J dropped 1 base, with 6 bases sitting between them. The DNA of the CDR3 is TGTGCCATCAGTGATGAAGGGAACACTGAAGCTTTCTTT. Protein sequence: CAISDEGNTEAFF.

The rearrangement uses TRBV18 and TRBJ2-2; D unresolved. This CDR3 is 13 amino acids long. CDR1 and CDR2 from the germline V gene are KGHSH and LQKENI. V lost 1 base to trimming and J lost 1 base, with 1 base between them. CDR3 sequence reads: CASSPRNTGELFF. For the CDR3, the DNA is TGTGCCAGCTCACCACGGAACACCGGGGAGCTGTTTTTT.

This clone occurred once. This chain uses TRBV18 with TRBJ2-2; 14 bases align to TRBD2. The CDR3 runs to 17 residues. Germline CDR1 reads KGHSH; CDR2 reads LQKENI. The J segment lost 6 bases and the V segment lost 5 bases, leaving 8 bases of the junction unmatched. Here the CDR3 reads CASSEGLAGAAAGELFF. The CDR3 nucleotides are TGTGCCAGCTCAGAGGGACTAGCGGGAGCAGCGGCCGGGGAGCTGTTTTTT.

The chain joins TRBV19 to TRBJ1-5; D is perhaps TRBD1 (5 bases). Germline CDR1 is LNHDA and CDR2 is SQIVND (reference sequence). V was cut by 3 bases and J by 3 bases, with 15 bases left in between. This CDR3 region has 16 residues. CDR3 residues: CASSILGQGDNQPQHF. DNA of the CDR3: TGTGCCAGTAGTATTCTAGGGCAGGGAGACAATCAGCCCCAGCATTTT.

The rearrangement links TRBV6-2 or TRBV6-3 to TRBJ2-5; TRBD2 aligns across 7 bases. The germline V gene has CDR1 MNHEY and CDR2 SVGEGT. V shed 4 bases, J shed 6 bases, and the junction held 5 bases outside the gene matches. This CDR3 comprises 13 residues. The CDR3 coding sequence is TGTGCCAGCAGTTTGGGACTACTCCAGACCCAGTACTTC. It codes for CASSLGLLQTQYF.

The chain carries TRBV6-1 and TRBJ2-1, with D possibly matching TRBD2 (5 bases). This CDR3 region has 14 residues. Germline V CDR1 and CDR2: MNHNS, SASEGT. The V and J ends lost 1 base and 7 bases respectively, with 11 bases between them. CDR3 sequence (DNA): TGTGCCAGCAGTGAAGGCGGGCGGGTAAATGAGCAGTTCTTC. Residues: CASSEGGRVNEQFF.

Worth noting for this clone: Germline and junction disagree at one end, which may indicate a read error. V usage is TRBV6-5 and J usage is TRBJ2-1; 8 bases align to TRBD1. CDR1 and CDR2 (germline): MNHEY, SVGAGI. This CDR3 is built from 16 residues. The CDR3 is CASSNSGTGLLGKQFF. CDR3 bases: TGTGCCAGCAGTAACTCCGGGACAGGACTTCTGGGTAAGCAGTTCTTC.

The chain joins TRBV5-1 to TRBJ2-7; 8 bases fit TRBD2. Germline CDR1 is SGHRS and CDR2 is YFSETQ. CDR3 length: 15 residues. V was clipped by 0 bases and J by 3 bases; unmatched bases: 5. In nucleotides, the CDR3 is TGCGCCAGCAGCTTGGTCAGCGGGGGAAGCTACGAGCAGTACTTC. Translating it yields CASSLVSGGSYEQYF.

This clone was counted once. The chain combines TRBV11-2 with TRBJ2-5; TRBD2 might be the D (7 bases). The germline V gene has CDR1 SGHAT and CDR2 FQNNGV. The V gene lost 5 bases and the J gene lost 4 bases, with 23 bases spanning the gap. The CDR3 length is 17 residues. The CDR3 coding sequence is TGTGCCAGCAGCCTAATGCCTGGAAGGGGGGGCTCAGAGACCCAGTACTTC. This codes for CASSLMPGRGGSETQYF.

The chain uses TRBV28 and TRBJ2-1; D remains ambiguous. Per the germline V gene, CDR1 is MDHEN and CDR2 is SYDVKM. This CDR3 has 13 residues. With 6 bases removed from V and 0 bases from J, the gap between germline ends came to 6 bases. CDR3 nucleotides: TGTGCCAGCAGGGGGTTCTCCTACAATGAGCAGTTCTTC. It encodes CASRGFSYNEQFF.

The rearrangement joins TRBV5-1 to TRBJ1-4; D is perhaps TRBD1 (6 bases). Deletions cut 0 bases from V and 6 bases from J, with 15 bases between. The CDR3 consists of 16 residues. Germline loops: CDR1 SGHRS, CDR2 YFSETQ. CDR3 in DNA: TGCGCCAGCAGCTTGGCTTGGGACACCAGGGATGAAAAACTGTTTTTT. Amino acid sequence: CASSLAWDTRDEKLFF.

The genes are TRBV7-9 and TRBJ1-4; D remains unclear. V dropped 5 bases and J dropped 8 bases, with 15 bases sitting between them. Germline V gives CDR1 SEHNR, CDR2 FQNEAQ (reference sequence). CDR3 length: 14 residues. The CDR3 region is CASSPPLSPEKLFF. CDR3 DNA: TGTGCCAGCAGCCCTCCCTTATCCCCAGAAAAACTGTTTTTT.